These 26 T cell receptor beta chains were sequenced from one sample in a study of vaccination effects on CD4 cells after COVID-19. The assay was immunoSEQ multiplex PCR, and TCRdb's table has in-frame clones only and misses some. The table has under 30,000 clones, 74% seen once. Sequencing followed a ViraFEST assay step that expanded antigen-specific CD4+ T cells with viral peptide pools. The culture ran for nine to ten days, and then CD4+ T cells were isolated. Two-dose vaccination with either BNT162b2 or mRNA-1273 was given to the participants. No antigen has been assigned to these receptors. The sample here was CD4+ T cells from PBMCs cultured with HCoV-OC43 spike peptides, taken after COVID-19 vaccination. As for subset: HCoV-OC43 spike overlapping peptide pool stimulation. Every receptor here comes from a human donor who received a COVID-19 vaccine.

Turning to this clone: One end of the junction fails to match germline, which may point to a read error. This rearrangement joins TRBV27 to TRBJ2-7; 8 nucleotides align to TRBD1. The CDR3 is made up of 12 amino acids. The germline V gene encodes CDR1 MNHEY and CDR2 SMNVEV (reference sequence). CDR3: CASSGTGGRPRF. The CDR3 region has the DNA TGTGCCAGCAGCGGGACAGGTGGACGCCCAAGATTC.

This clone was picked up one time. The chain joins TRBV5-5 to TRBJ1-2; 7 positions agree with TRBD1. The CDR3 has 15 amino acids. CDR1 is SGHKS, CDR2 YYEKEE, per germline (reference sequence). The V gene end was trimmed by 1 base and the J gene end by 6 bases; junction bases not matched to a gene: 9. The CDR3 nucleotides read TGTGCCAGCAGCTTGACCGGACAGGCGTCAAATGGCTACACCTTC. Protein: CASSLTGQASNGYTF. Drawing the rest from reference TRBV5-5 and TRBJ1-2, the complete variable domain is DAGVTQSPTHLIKTRGQQVTLRCSPISGHKSVSWYQQVLGQGPQFIFQYYEKEERGRGNFPDRFSARQFPNYSSELNVNALLLGDSALYLCASSLTGQASNGYTFGSGTRLTVV.

This clone was seen a handful of times. The CDR3 DNA reads TGTGCCAGCACTAACGCCGGGACTAGCATCACAGATACGCAGTATTTT. It encodes CASTNAGTSITDTQYF. This chain connects TRBV28 to TRBJ2-3; 9 bases align to TRBD2. This CDR3 region has 16 residues. V gave up 7 bases and J gave up 2 bases; unmatched junction bases: 10. Germline-derived CDR1 and CDR2 are MDHEN and SYDVKM.

This chain connects TRBV6-1 to TRBJ1-4; 7 bases align to TRBD1. Losses at the gene ends were 3 bases for V and 0 bases for J; bases not matched to a gene: 4. This CDR3 region has 16 residues. The germline V gene encodes CDR1 MNHNS and CDR2 SASEGT. CDR3 amino acids: CASSDRQGATNEKLFF. The CDR3 DNA is TGTGCCAGCAGTGATCGCCAGGGGGCAACTAATGAAAAACTGTTTTTT.

This clone was observed a few times. This sequence joins TRBV5-4 and TRBJ1-6; no clear D. The CDR3 sequence is 13 residues long. Germline loops: CDR1 SGHNT, CDR2 YYREEE (reference sequence). V was shortened by 4 bases and J by 8 bases, with 10 bases between the two germline ends. CDR3 in amino acids: CASSPARDSPLHF. The CDR3, as DNA: TGTGCCAGCAGCCCAGCCCGCGATTCACCCCTCCACTTT. Together with reference TRBV5-4 and TRBJ1-6, the CDR3 gives the full variable domain: ETGVTQSPTHLIKTRGQQVTLRCSSQSGHNTVSWYQQALGQGPQFIFQYYREEENGRGNFPPRFSGLQFPNYSSELNVNALELDDSALYLCASSPARDSPLHFGNGTRLTVT.

The rearrangement joins TRBV5-1 to TRBJ2-1; weak D call: TRBD2 (7 bases). CDR3 length equals 15 residues. V dropped 7 bases and J dropped 5 bases, with 19 bases sitting between them. Germline CDR1 reads SGHRS; CDR2 reads YFSETQ. CDR3 loop: CASFRLEGGDNEQFF. The CDR3 bases are TGCGCCAGCTTCAGACTAGAGGGGGGGGACAATGAGCAGTTCTTC. Full variable domain (remainder filled in from reference TRBV5-1 and TRBJ2-1): KAGVTQTPRYLIKTRGQQVTLSCSPISGHRSVSWYQQTPGQGLQFLFEYFSETQRNKGNFPGRFSGRQFSNSRSEMNVSTLELGDSALYLCASFRLEGGDNEQFFGPGTRLTVL.

The rearrangement links TRBV18 to TRBJ2-5; 10 positions match TRBD2. Germline V gene sequence: CDR1 KGHSH, CDR2 LQKENI. Trimming cost V 3 bases and J 1 base; bases outside gene matches: 11. CDR3 length: 18 amino acids. The CDR3 spells CASSPGLAWGRSQETQYF. CDR3 coding DNA: TGTGCCAGCTCACCGGGACTAGCGTGGGGTAGATCCCAAGAGACCCAGTACTTC.

The chain uses TRBV5-1 and TRBJ2-2; no firm D call. Germline CDR1 and CDR2: SGHRS and YFSETQ. The CDR3 covers 16 residues. V lost 4 bases to trimming and J lost 0 bases, with 13 bases between them. CDR3 protein: CASSQQYLTNTGELFF. The CDR3 coding sequence is TGCGCCAGCAGCCAGCAATACTTAACGAACACCGGGGAGCTGTTTTTT.

V is TRBV6-2 or TRBV6-3 and J is TRBJ2-7; no definite D call. The CDR3 totals 12 residues. Germline assignment: CDR1 MNHEY and CDR2 SVGEGT. Trimming cost V 2 bases and J 3 bases, with 5 bases left between them. The CDR3: CASSYQHYEQYF. As DNA, the CDR3 is TGTGCCAGCAGTTACCAACACTACGAGCAGTACTTC.

The chain joins TRBV12-5 to TRBJ2-4, with 10 bases matching TRBD1. CDR1 is LGHNT, CDR2 FRNRAP, per germline. The CDR3 spans 17 residues. After removal of 0 bases from V and 1 base from J, the junction contained 3 bases not matched to a gene. The CDR3 protein is CASGLVLGQGAKNIQYF. For the CDR3, the DNA is TGTGCTAGTGGTTTGGTACTGGGACAGGGGGCCAAAAACATTCAGTACTTC.

The chain joins TRBV10-1 to TRBJ2-5, with TRBD1 identical over 11 bases. V shed 4 bases, J shed 1 base, and the junction held 8 bases outside the gene matches. The CDR3 spans 17 residues. The V gene's germline CDR1 is WNHNN and CDR2 SYGVQD (reference sequence). The CDR3 DNA follows: TGCGCCAGCAGTGGCTCCGGGACAGGGGGACCCCAAGAGACCCAGTACTTC. Its protein is CASSGSGTGGPQETQYF.

The chain uses TRBV19 and TRBJ2-7, with 14 bases aligning to TRBD2. V dropped 5 bases and J dropped 5; count of bases not matched to a gene: 2. This CDR3 has 14 amino acids. CDR1 and CDR2 (germline): LNHDA, SQIVND (reference sequence). CDR3 bases: TGTGCCAGTAGTTGGGGACTAGCGGGAGACGAGCAGTACTTC. Its translation is CASSWGLAGDEQYF.

V gene TRBV4-1 combines with J gene TRBJ2-7; 9 bases line up with TRBD2. This CDR3 has 17 residues. CDR1 MGHRA and CDR2 YSYEKL come from the germline V gene. Trimming removed 3 bases from V and 0 bases from J; junction bases left unmatched: 9. The CDR3 bases are TGCGCCAGCAGCCACCCCCTAGCGGGGAGAAGCTCCTACGAGCAGTACTTC. Translated: CASSHPLAGRSSYEQYF.

The chain combines TRBV24-1 with TRBJ2-6; D unresolved. Germline V gene lookup returns CDR1 KGHDR and CDR2 SFDVKD. The CDR3 is 15 residues long. The V end was cut by 9 bases, the J end by 0 bases, with 11 bases between. In DNA, the CDR3 is TGTGCCACCGGTCCCCGTTTCTCTGGGGCCAACGTCCTGACTTTC. This gives the protein CATGPRFSGANVLTF.

This clone was seen once. The chain joins TRBV6-1 to TRBJ1-1; D is possibly TRBD1 (6 bases). CDR3 length: 15 amino acids. V dropped 1 base and J dropped 2 bases, with 11 bases sitting between them. Germline assignment: CDR1 MNHNS and CDR2 SASEGT. The CDR3 reads CASSEVLGANTEAFF. The CDR3 DNA reads as TGTGCCAGCAGTGAAGTTCTGGGGGCTAACACTGAAGCTTTCTTT.

The chain has TRBV3-1 (or the pseudogene TRBV3-2) and TRBJ2-7; D uncertain. The V gene's germline CDR1 is LGHDT and CDR2 YNNKEL (reference sequence). CDR3 length: 15 amino acids. Trimming cost V 0 bases and J 6 bases, with 15 bases left between them. This chain's CDR3 is CASSQERLRRREQYF. CDR3 DNA: TGTGCCAGCAGCCAAGAACGGCTCAGAAGGCGCGAGCAGTACTTC.

The gene calls are TRBV10-2 and TRBJ1-1, with a possible D match to TRBD1 (5 bases). Germline V gives CDR1 WSHSY, CDR2 SAAADI. The germline V and J ends were trimmed by 4 bases and 1 base, with 10 bases remaining between them. The CDR3 consists of 14 residues. The CDR3 bases are TGCGCCAGCAGTGCGGGGGGGGAGAACACTGAAGCTTTCTTT. Residues: CASSAGGENTEAFF.

In its sample, this clone was seen once. The CDR3 sequence is CASSSQAGGPGEQYF. Here the CDR3 DNA reads TGTGCCAGCAGCTCCCAAGCGGGAGGGCCGGGGGAGCAGTACTTC. This sequence joins TRBV7-2 and TRBJ2-7; 10 positions match TRBD2. CDR1 SGHTA and CDR2 FQGNSA come from the germline V gene. V dropped 4 bases and J dropped 7; count of bases not matched to a gene: 10. CDR3 length: 15 residues.

This rearrangement joins TRBV6-6 to TRBJ1-1; D is undetermined. Trimming left V 4 bases short and J 0 bases short, with 3 bases between. The CDR3 contains 12 residues. The germline V gene encodes CDR1 MNHNY and CDR2 SVGAGI (reference sequence). This chain's CDR3 is CASSSMNTEAFF. CDR3 in DNA: TGTGCCAGCAGTTCCATGAACACTGAAGCTTTCTTT.

The V call is TRBV18, the J call TRBJ1-4; perhaps TRBD1 as D (5 bases). Between the trimmed V and J ends, which lost 4 bases and 7 bases, there was a span of 16 bases. The V gene's germline CDR1 is KGHSH and CDR2 LQKENI. The CDR3 is 15 residues long. The CDR3 here is CASSREAGNIEKLFF. The CDR3, as DNA: TGTGCCAGCTCACGTGAGGCAGGGAATATTGAAAAACTGTTTTTT.

The chain links TRBV5-1 to TRBJ1-1, with D possibly being TRBD1 (5 bases). Looked up from germline, CDR1 is SGHRS and CDR2 is YFSETQ. This CDR3 has 16 amino acids. Trimming left V 4 bases short and J 3 bases short, with 19 bases between. CDR3 in DNA: TGCGCCAGCAGCCCCGGGACCCGGGGAGGTTACACTGAAGCTTTCTTT. This codes for CASSPGTRGGYTEAFF.

The chain has TRBV2 and TRBJ1-1; D is undetermined. V lost 4 bases and J 1 base, leaving 13 bases between the germline ends. This CDR3 contains 15 residues. CDR1 is SNHLY and CDR2 is FYNNEI in the germline V gene. The CDR3 DNA is TGTGCCAGCAGTGTCGTCCCATTGACGAACACTGAAGCTTTCTTT. It encodes CASSVVPLTNTEAFF.

This chain joins TRBV19 and TRBJ2-7; 10 nucleotides line up with TRBD2. The CDR3 is 14 amino acids. Germline V gene lookup returns CDR1 LNHDA and CDR2 SQIVND (reference sequence). J lost 6 bases, V lost 3 bases, and 5 bases had no gene match. CDR3 nucleotide sequence: TGTGCCAGTAGTATGCTTACTAGCGGGGTCGAGCAGTACTTC. Translating it yields CASSMLTSGVEQYF.

This clone was observed a handful of times. The chain employs TRBV10-3 and TRBJ2-7; 9 nucleotides align to TRBD2. The trim removed 4 bases at V and 3 bases at J, leaving 7 bases unmatched. From germline, CDR1 is ENHRY and CDR2 SYGVKD. The CDR3 is 15 residues long. CDR3 sequence reads: CAISAWLAGRYEQYF. In DNA form, the CDR3 reads TGTGCCATCAGTGCTTGGCTAGCGGGACGCTACGAGCAGTACTTC.

This clone was observed a few times. V is TRBV6-5 and J is TRBJ1-1; 7 bases are a match to TRBD1. The length of the CDR3 is 13 residues. J lost 4 bases, V lost 7 bases, and 6 bases had no gene match. In germline, CDR1 is MNHEY, CDR2 SVGAGI. The CDR3 DNA reads as TGTGCCAGCATTAGACAGGGCTTCACTGAAGCTTTCTTT. Translated: CASIRQGFTEAFF.

In DNA form, the CDR3 reads TGTGCCAGCAGCTTAAGCTTTCCAGGCAATCAGCCCCAGCATTTT. Its protein is CASSLSFPGNQPQHF. The genes are TRBV7-8 and TRBJ1-5; D remains ambiguous. Trimming shortened V by 2 bases and J by 2 bases, and 10 bases separated the two germline ends. There are 15 residues in the CDR3. Per the germline V gene, CDR1 is SGHVS and CDR2 is FQNEAQ.